These 25 T cell receptor beta chains were all obtained from the same sample, sequenced in a study of human CD8 memory T cell subsets. Designated as TPEX, the CCR7+ PD-1+ TIGIT+ early memory CD8+ T cells showed dysfunctional, exhausted-like traits. UMI-labeled 5' RACE produced the TCR beta libraries. Each CDR3 protein gets one entry in TCRdb, which reprocessed the 5' RACE reads and gives no DNA. Here the sample table reports some 5,300 distinct CDR3 sequences. Sequencing was carried out using CD8+ T cells from PBMCs. These receptors all come from a human donor in good health.

This chain links TRBV7-8 with TRBJ2-7; without DNA, the TCRdb call of TRBD2 cannot be checked. The CDR3 has 16 amino acids. The germline V gene has CDR1 SGHVS and CDR2 FQNEAQ. CDR3: CASSSPGLRSSYEQYF.

This clonotype is called large (0.1 to 1%) based on its frequency. The rearrangement links TRBV29-1 to TRBJ1-2; absent DNA, TCRdb's TRBD1 call cannot be checked. Germline V CDR1 and CDR2: SQVTM, ANQGSEA. CDR3 size: 14 residues. CDR3 residues: CSVPAGTGGDGYTF.

The chain couples TRBV2 to TRBJ1-1. Germline assignment: CDR1 SNHLY and CDR2 FYNNEI. The CDR3 runs to 12 residues. The CDR3 loop is CAKSRGNTEAFF.

The V call is TRBV3-1, the J call TRBJ2-3; as DNA is missing, the TRBD2 call by TCRdb cannot be tested. CDR1 and CDR2 (germline): LGHDT, YNNKEL (reference sequence). The CDR3 covers 19 residues. CDR3: CASSPLRSGSPSSTDTQYF.

The chain couples TRBV19 to TRBJ2-1; TCRdb calls TRBD2, which cannot be checked without DNA. The CDR3 spans 14 residues. The V gene's germline CDR1 is LNHDA and CDR2 SQIVND (reference sequence). The CDR3 region is CASSSGGAFEEQFF.

The chain joins TRBV19 to TRBJ2-1; TCRdb indicates TRBD2, and absent DNA this call remains unverified. Per germline, CDR1 LNHDA and CDR2 SQIVND (reference sequence). CDR3 length equals 14 residues. CDR3 loop: CASSSGLSYNEQFF.

The gene calls are TRBV7-9 and TRBJ1-3; the TRBD1 assignment by TCRdb is unverifiable without DNA. Looked up from germline, CDR1 is SEHNR and CDR2 is FQNEAQ (reference sequence). The CDR3 length is 12 residues. CDR3: CASRPGGNTIYF.

The CDR3 sequence is CSVPFTASGANVLTF. The chain is built from TRBV20-1 and TRBJ2-6; TCRdb names TRBD1, which stays unverified in the absence of DNA. Germline V gene data show CDR1 as DFQATT and CDR2 as SNEGSKA (reference sequence). CDR3 length: 15 residues.

The chain couples TRBV7-9 to TRBJ2-7; the D gene TCRdb calls, TRBD1, cannot be checked with no DNA. CDR1 SEHNR and CDR2 FQNEAQ come from the germline V gene (reference sequence). The CDR3 contains 14 residues. CDR3: CASSRTRASYEQYF.

V gene TRBV5-5 combines with J gene TRBJ2-7; lacking DNA, the TRBD2 call made by TCRdb goes unchecked. The CDR3 totals 15 residues. The V gene's germline CDR1 is SGHKS and CDR2 YYEKEE (reference sequence). CDR3 residues: CASSLKPAGTYEQYF.

The chain joins TRBV6-5 to TRBJ1-2; TCRdb's D call of TRBD1 is untestable without DNA. The CDR3 has 15 residues. Germline values: CDR1 MNHEY, CDR2 SVGAGI. CDR3 in amino acids: CASRLGQGANYGYTF.

This clonotype shows up as medium-sized by frequency. The V call is TRBV12-3 or TRBV12-4, the J call TRBJ2-1; TCRdb gives TRBD2 as the D gene, but with no DNA this cannot be confirmed. The CDR3 has 16 residues. The CDR3: CASSNSGGHSYNEQFF.

This chain links TRBV10-2 with TRBJ2-5; TCRdb designates TRBD2, a call that cannot be tested without DNA. CDR3 size: 15 residues. Germline V gives CDR1 WSHSY, CDR2 SAAADI. CDR3 in amino acids: CASGTSGGTAAAQYF.

This rearrangement joins TRBV20-1 to TRBJ2-2; TCRdb's assignment of TRBD2 cannot be checked, as there is no DNA. The CDR3 sequence is 17 residues long. The germline CDR1 and CDR2 sequences are DFQATT and SNEGSKA (reference sequence). CDR3 sequence: CSARGLAGEGLPGELFF.

V is TRBV10-1 and J is TRBJ2-2. Germline V gene sequence: CDR1 WNHNN, CDR2 SYGVQD (reference sequence). This CDR3 is 13 amino acids long. CDR3 protein: CASSERDTGELFF.

The genes are TRBV21-1 and TRBJ1-2. TRBV21-1 constitutes a pseudogene. The CDR3 is made up of 16 amino acids. CDR3: CASSKLWRRTNYGYTF.

V is TRBV28 and J is TRBJ2-1. There are 13 residues in the CDR3. Germline V gene sequence: CDR1 MDHEN, CDR2 SYDVKM. CDR3 sequence reads: CASASTRDDEQFF.

The V gene is TRBV11-2, the J gene TRBJ2-2; TCRdb's D gene call, TRBD1, goes unchecked for lack of DNA. This CDR3 region has 16 residues. CDR1 SGHAT and CDR2 FQNNGV come from the germline V gene. The CDR3 sequence is CASSSSPDVNTGELFF. Filled out from reference TRBV11-2 and TRBJ2-2, the complete variable domain reads EAGVAQSPRYKIIEKRQSVAFWCNPISGHATLYWYQQILGQGPKLLIQFQNNGVVDDSQLPKDRFSAERLKGVDSTLKIQPAKLEDSAVYLCASSSSPDVNTGELFFGEGSRLTVL.

V is TRBV20-1 and J is TRBJ2-7; TCRdb calls TRBD2, which cannot be checked without DNA. Per the germline V gene, CDR1 is DFQATT and CDR2 is SNEGSKA (reference sequence). This CDR3 region has 17 residues. The CDR3 reads CSARGSDVRTNGYEQYF.

V gene TRBV29-1 combines with J gene TRBJ1-1; the D call of TRBD1 rests on TCRdb alone, since no DNA is present to check it. The CDR3 sequence is 14 residues long. The germline gives CDR1 SQVTM, CDR2 ANQGSEA. Here the CDR3 reads CSVEDLDRTGGAFF. Drawing the rest from reference TRBV29-1 and TRBJ1-1, the complete variable domain is SAVISQKPSRDICQRGTSLTIQCQVDSQVTMMFWYRQQPGQSLTLIATANQGSEATYESGFVIDKFPISRPNLTFSTLTVSNMSPEDSSIYLCSVEDLDRTGGAFFGQGTRLTVV.

This clonotype is deemed medium-sized (0.01 to 0.1%) by its frequency. CDR3 sequence reads: CASRTSGNEQFF. The chain combines TRBV12-3 or TRBV12-4 with TRBJ2-1; the D call of TRBD2 rests on TCRdb alone, since no DNA is present to check it. CDR3 size: 12 residues.

This clonotype registers medium-sized (0.01 to 0.1%) by frequency. This chain links TRBV7-2 with TRBJ1-1; TCRdb returns TRBD1, unconfirmable since there is no DNA. The CDR3 is 14 amino acids. Germline V gives CDR1 SGHTA, CDR2 FQGNSA. This chain's CDR3 is CASSRDSMNTEAFF.

This chain connects TRBV5-1 to TRBJ1-5; TCRdb reports TRBD1, a call that lacks DNA to check it against. Germline V CDR1 and CDR2: SGHRS, YFSETQ. The CDR3 covers 14 residues. The CDR3: CASSLGQGDQPQHF.

The V call is TRBV7-9, the J call TRBJ2-2. Looked up from germline, CDR1 is SEHNR and CDR2 is FQNEAQ (reference sequence). The CDR3 is 13 amino acids. The CDR3 loop is CASRPANTGELFF. The full variable domain, in which reference TRBV7-9 and TRBJ2-2 provide the parts outside the CDR3, is DTGVSQNPRHKITKRGQNVTFRCDPISEHNRLYWYRQTLGQGPEFLTYFQNEAQLEKSRLLSDRFSAERPKGSFSTLEIQRTEQGDSAMYLCASRPANTGELFFGEGSRLTVL.

The gene calls are TRBV28 and TRBJ2-3; TCRdb's D call of TRBD1 is untestable without DNA. Germline CDR1 MDHEN, CDR2 SYDVKM. The CDR3 has 16 residues. The CDR3 sequence is CASSALTWGAGDTQYF.